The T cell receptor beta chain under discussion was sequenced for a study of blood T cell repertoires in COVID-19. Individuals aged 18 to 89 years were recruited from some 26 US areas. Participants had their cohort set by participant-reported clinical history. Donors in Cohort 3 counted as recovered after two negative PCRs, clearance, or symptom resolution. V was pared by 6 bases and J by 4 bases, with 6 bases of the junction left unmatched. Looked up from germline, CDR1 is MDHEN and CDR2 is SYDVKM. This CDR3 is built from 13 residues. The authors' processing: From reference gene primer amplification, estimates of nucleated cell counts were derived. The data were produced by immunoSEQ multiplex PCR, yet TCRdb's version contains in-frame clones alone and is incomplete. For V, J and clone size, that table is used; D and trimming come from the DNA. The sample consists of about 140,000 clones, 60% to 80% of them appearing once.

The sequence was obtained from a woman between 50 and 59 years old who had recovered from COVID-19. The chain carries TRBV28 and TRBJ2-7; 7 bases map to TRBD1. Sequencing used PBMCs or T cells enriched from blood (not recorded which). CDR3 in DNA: TGTGCCAGCAGCTCGACAGGGCCGTACGAGCAGTACTTC. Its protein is CASSSTGPYEQYF.